One and the same sample provided the 28 T cell receptor beta chains below, sequenced in a study of patients and donors after allogeneic stem cell transplantation. Using its own MiXCR run on the RT-PCR reads, TCRdb lists one record per CDR3 protein. The sample has roughly 880,000 distinct CDR3 sequences, more than 15% seen once. The sample was blood, either unsorted or a sorted T cell fraction (not recorded which). These receptors were taken from a human donor who was either an allogeneic HSCT recipient or a stem cell or donor lymphocyte infusion donor (not recorded which). It is not recorded whose cells these are; they may come from a transplant donor.

This clonotype appeared a few times. The chain employs TRBV5-1 and TRBJ1-1; TRBD1 aligns across 7 bases. V lost 0 bases and J lost 1; bases outside the gene matches: 3. CDR1 SGHRS and CDR2 YFSETQ come from the germline V gene. This CDR3 has 15 residues. The chain's CDR3 is CASSLGGQSNTEAFF. In nucleotides, the CDR3 is TGCGCCAGCAGCTTGGGGGGACAGTCGAACACTGAAGCTTTCTTT.

This clonotype was found a few times. This chain connects TRBV3-1 to TRBJ2-3; 10 nucleotides line up with TRBD2. The CDR3 runs 19 residues. The J segment lost 1 base and the V segment lost 5 bases, leaving 15 bases of the junction unmatched. The germline gives CDR1 LGHDT, CDR2 YNNKEL (reference sequence). The CDR3 loop reads CASSYTGTSEIYGTDTQYF. CDR3 sequence (DNA): TGTGCCAGCAGCTACACCGGGACTAGCGAGATCTACGGCACAGATACGCAGTATTTT.

V and J are TRBV20-1 and TRBJ2-7; a weak D match, TRBD1 (6 bases). Germline assignment: CDR1 DFQATT and CDR2 SNEGSKA (reference sequence). The CDR3 contains 14 residues. V gave up 7 bases and J gave up 3 bases, with 19 bases separating them. CDR3 region: CSGTGTMDNYEQYF. CDR3 nucleotides: TGCAGTGGCACCGGGACAATGGACAACTACGAGCAGTACTTC.

The gene calls are TRBV12-3 or TRBV12-4 and TRBJ1-1; TRBD1 aligns across 7 bases. The CDR3 is made up of 12 amino acids. The ends lost 5 bases at V and 7 bases at J; junction bases unmatched: 4. The chain's CDR3 is CASSHGQDEAFF. The CDR3 bases are TGTGCCAGCAGTCACGGACAGGATGAAGCTTTCTTT.

This clonotype was seen only a few times. The rearrangement links TRBV29-1 to TRBJ2-1, with 10 bases aligning to TRBD2. From germline, CDR1 is SQVTM and CDR2 ANQGSEA. V shed 2 bases, J shed 2 bases, and the junction held 3 bases outside the gene matches. The CDR3 runs 15 residues. For the CDR3, the DNA is TGCAGCGTTGAAAAAAGCGGGAGGGCCTACAATGAGCAGTTCTTC. The encoded protein is CSVEKSGRAYNEQFF.

The chain uses TRBV24-1 and TRBJ2-1; TRBD1 agrees at 9 bases. The CDR3 contains 17 residues. Trimming removed 4 bases from V and 8 bases from J; junction bases left unmatched: 14. The germline CDR1 and CDR2 sequences are KGHDR and SFDVKD. The CDR3 sequence: CATSETYLQGAGDEQFF. The DNA for the CDR3 is TGTGCCACCAGTGAGACCTACCTACAGGGGGCTGGGGATGAGCAGTTCTTC.

The chain recombines TRBV7-9 with TRBJ1-6; perhaps TRBD1 as D (6 bases). The CDR3 has 15 amino acids. The V end lost 0 bases, the J end lost 6 bases, and 9 bases lay between the germline ends. CDR1 SEHNR and CDR2 FQNEAQ come from the germline V gene (reference sequence). The CDR3 protein is CASSLAGTLNSPLHF. CDR3 coding DNA: TGTGCCAGCAGCTTAGCCGGGACACTTAATTCACCCCTCCACTTT.

In this sample, this clonotype turned up many times. The chain joins TRBV5-6 to TRBJ1-5; TRBD1 might be the D (5 bases). The CDR3 contains 14 residues. V was trimmed by 0 bases and J by 4 bases, leaving 8 bases between them. Germline CDR1 is SGHDT and CDR2 is YYEEEE. The chain's CDR3 is CASSLGGANQPQHF. CDR3 in DNA: TGTGCCAGCAGCTTGGGGGGCGCGAATCAGCCCCAGCATTTT.

The chain recombines TRBV9 with TRBJ2-5; D unclear. The CDR3 runs to 14 residues. Germline loops: CDR1 SGDLS, CDR2 YYNGEE. V gave up 0 bases and J gave up 1 base, with 7 bases separating them. The CDR3 DNA reads as TGTGCCAGCAGCGTAGGGTGGACCCAAGAGACCCAGTACTTC. Protein sequence: CASSVGWTQETQYF.

This clonotype turned up a few times. The chain uses TRBV15 and TRBJ2-5; 7 bases line up with TRBD1. CDR3 size: 17 residues. From germline, CDR1 is LNHNV and CDR2 YYDKDF (reference sequence). After removal of 4 bases from V and 1 base from J, the junction contained 12 bases not matched to a gene. For the CDR3, the DNA is TGTGCCACCAGCAAAGGCCTCCACGGACAGGCCCAAGAGACCCAGTACTTC. Protein product: CATSKGLHGQAQETQYF.

This clonotype showed up many times. The V call is TRBV6-6, the J call TRBJ1-1; TRBD1 is a possible D gene (5 bases). The CDR3 runs to 13 residues. With 5 bases removed from V and 3 bases from J, the gap between germline ends came to 10 bases. Germline loops: CDR1 MNHNY, CDR2 SVGAGI (reference sequence). The CDR3 DNA sequence: TGTGCCAGCAGTGAGGGGACCTACACTGAAGCTTTCTTT. Translating gives CASSEGTYTEAFF.

The rearrangement uses TRBV7-9 and TRBJ1-4; 9 nucleotides line up with TRBD1. The CDR3 extends over 17 amino acids. V dropped 0 bases and J dropped 5; count of bases not matched to a gene: 7. The germline V gene has CDR1 SEHNR and CDR2 FQNEAQ (reference sequence). The CDR3 DNA reads as TGTGCCAGCAGCTTAGCGCTCATTGGACAGGGGAATGAAAAACTGTTTTTT. Protein: CASSLALIGQGNEKLFF.

This chain joins TRBV6-5 and TRBJ1-2, with no clear D. This CDR3 has 15 residues. V was pared by 0 bases and J by 2 bases, with 10 bases between. Germline V lookup: CDR1 MNHEY, CDR2 SVGAGI. The CDR3 DNA sequence: TGTGCCAGCAGTTACTCGGCAGATACAAACTATGGCTACACCTTC. It codes for CASSYSADTNYGYTF.

This clonotype was observed at least ten times. The chain joins TRBV7-9 to TRBJ2-1; 9 nucleotides line up with TRBD1. From germline, CDR1 is SEHNR and CDR2 FQNEAQ (reference sequence). This CDR3 is built from 15 residues. Trimming at V came to 2 bases and at J to 7 bases, leaving 6 bases not matched to a gene. CDR3 amino acids: CASSLKGDRVNEQFF. CDR3 sequence (DNA): TGTGCCAGCAGCTTAAAGGGGGACAGGGTGAATGAGCAGTTCTTC. Full variable domain (remainder filled in from reference TRBV7-9 and TRBJ2-1): DTGVSQNPRHKITKRGQNVTFRCDPISEHNRLYWYRQTLGQGPEFLTYFQNEAQLEKSRLLSDRFSAERPKGSFSTLEIQRTEQGDSAMYLCASSLKGDRVNEQFFGPGTRLTVL.

The rearrangement joins TRBV7-3 to TRBJ2-7; 8 positions match TRBD2. The V gene end was trimmed by 6 bases and the J gene end by 3 bases; junction bases not matched to a gene: 7. This CDR3 contains 14 residues. CDR1 is SGHTA and CDR2 is FQGTGA in the germline V gene. The CDR3 DNA follows: TGTGCCAGCAGTCGAAGCGCGGGGGGCTACGAGCAGTACTTC. It codes for CASSRSAGGYEQYF. The whole variable domain, filled in from reference TRBV7-3 and TRBJ2-7, reads GAGVSQTPSNKVTEKGKYVELRCDPISGHTALYWYRQSLGQGPEFLIYFQGTGAADDSGLPNDRFFAVRPEGSVSTLKIQRTERGDSAVYLCASSRSAGGYEQYFGPGTRLTVT.

At least ten counts were recorded for this clonotype. The chain links TRBV29-1 to TRBJ2-3, with 10 bases fitting TRBD2. V lost 3 bases and J lost 6; bases outside the gene matches: 9. The CDR3 contains 15 residues. The germline CDR1 and CDR2 sequences are SQVTM and ANQGSEA. The CDR3 loop is CSVDKLAGVGDTQYF. The CDR3 DNA is TGCAGCGTTGATAAGCTAGCGGGAGTGGGGGATACGCAGTATTTT.

V gene TRBV25-1 combines with J gene TRBJ2-1, with D maybe TRBD1 (5 bases). Germline CDR1 reads MGHDK; CDR2 reads SYGVNS. Trimming removed 4 bases at V and 3 bases at J, with 19 bases between. The CDR3 consists of 17 residues. As DNA, the CDR3 is TGTGCCAGCAGTGTTACGGAAGGGGCAGGTGGCTACAATGAGCAGTTCTTC. Its translation is CASSVTEGAGGYNEQFF.

The chain has TRBV6-5 and TRBJ2-2; perhaps TRBD1 as D (6 bases). V was trimmed by 0 bases and J by 2 bases, leaving 10 bases between them. Germline CDR1 MNHEY, CDR2 SVGAGI. The CDR3 contains 16 residues. The CDR3 loop is CASSYSRTVNTGELFF. The CDR3 region has the DNA TGTGCCAGCAGTTACTCGAGGACAGTTAACACCGGGGAGCTGTTTTTT.

The CDR3 loop is CASSARSGTNRRGETQYF. In DNA form, the CDR3 reads TGTGCCAGCAGCGCACGATCCGGGACTAACCGACGGGGGGAGACCCAGTACTTC. V usage is TRBV11-2 and J usage is TRBJ2-5; 7 positions match TRBD2. Germline values: CDR1 SGHAT, CDR2 FQNNGV. The CDR3 is 18 residues long. V was clipped by 5 bases and J by 5 bases; unmatched bases: 20.

This clonotype was detected a few times. The chain combines TRBV5-1 with TRBJ1-2; 8 bases are a match to TRBD1. The germline gives CDR1 SGHRS, CDR2 YFSETQ. Trimming removed 0 bases from V and 0 bases from J; junction bases left unmatched: 13. This CDR3 is built from 19 residues. The CDR3 sequence is CASSLVGQEAPEANYGYTF. CDR3 nucleotides: TGCGCCAGCAGCTTGGTGGGACAGGAGGCCCCCGAAGCTAACTATGGCTACACCTTC.

The V call is TRBV15, the J call TRBJ2-5; 9 nucleotides line up with TRBD2. Per germline, CDR1 LNHNV and CDR2 YYDKDF (reference sequence). Germline trimming cut 5 bases from V and 2 bases from J; bases unmatched to any gene: 6. This CDR3 region has 15 residues. The CDR3 protein is CATSGVSGGQETQYF. The CDR3 DNA reads as TGTGCCACCAGCGGAGTTAGCGGGGGACAAGAGACCCAGTACTTC.

This clonotype was seen once. J is TRBJ1-1 and V is TRBV20-1; D uncertain. Germline CDR1 DFQATT, CDR2 SNEGSKA (reference sequence). The CDR3 covers 11 residues. V lost 2 bases and J 6 bases, leaving 7 bases between the germline ends. CDR3 nucleotides: TGCAGTGCTAGAAAGGAGGCTGAAGCTTTCTTT. Amino acid sequence: CSARKEAEAFF.

This clonotype was counted at least ten times. The chain is built from TRBV29-1 and TRBJ1-2; 8 bases line up with TRBD1. This CDR3 has 15 residues. The trim removed 6 bases at V and 2 bases at J, leaving 11 bases unmatched. The V gene's germline CDR1 is SQVTM and CDR2 ANQGSEA. The CDR3 sequence is CSVRDRRPQNYGYTF. The CDR3 region has the DNA TGCAGCGTCCGGGACAGGCGTCCCCAAAACTATGGCTACACCTTC.

V usage is TRBV6-1 and J usage is TRBJ1-1; D ambiguous. With 7 bases removed from V and 0 bases from J, the gap between germline ends came to 9 bases. This CDR3 spans 13 amino acids. Germline V CDR1 and CDR2: MNHNS, SASEGT. The CDR3 is CASINLMNTEAFF. The CDR3 bases are TGTGCCAGCATCAATCTGATGAACACTGAAGCTTTCTTT.

The chain links TRBV29-1 to TRBJ2-7; the D is unclear. V lost 7 bases and J 5 bases, leaving 12 bases between the germline ends. The CDR3 has 11 amino acids. Germline CDR1 SQVTM, CDR2 ANQGSEA. The CDR3, as DNA: TGCAGCGCCTCCGCTGGGCACGAGCAGTACTTC. Its translation is CSASAGHEQYF.

The chain employs TRBV12-3 or TRBV12-4 and TRBJ1-1; D not certain. This CDR3 has 15 amino acids. V was trimmed by 6 bases and J by 0 bases, leaving 14 bases between them. The CDR3 reads CASSPTHTMNTEAFF. Written as DNA, the CDR3 is TGTGCCAGCAGCCCAACCCACACGATGAACACTGAAGCTTTCTTT.

The chain uses TRBV12-3 or TRBV12-4 and TRBJ2-1; the match to TRBD2 covers 9 bases. V trimming: 1 base; J trimming: 7 bases; junction bases outside the gene matches: 2. CDR3 length: 14 residues. This CDR3 reads CASSLGGGVNEQFF. Here the CDR3 DNA reads TGTGCCAGCAGTTTAGGCGGGGGGGTAAATGAGCAGTTCTTC.

On this clonotype: A read error may produce the germline difference seen at one junction end. This chain uses TRBV4-1 with TRBJ2-5; D perhaps matches TRBD1 (5 bases). In germline, CDR1 is MGHRA, CDR2 YSYEKL. CDR3 size: 13 residues. For the CDR3, the DNA is TGCGCCTGCAGCCGAGACAGAGGAGAGACCCAGTACTTC. Encoded protein: CACSRDRGETQYF.